This entry describes one T cell receptor (beta chain). This sample was taken from a study of spatial heterogeneity in lung cancer. Study-wide background: Samples were donated by 72 untreated early-stage non-small cell lung cancer patients. Sequences of the beta chain were consistently detected in greater numbers than alpha-chain sequences. Follow-up PBMC specimens underwent sequencing when available; their median timing was roughly 2 years after resection.

CDR1 is MGHDK and CDR2 is SYGVNS in the germline V gene. The CDR3 sequence is 13 residues long. The V gene lost 1 base and the J gene lost 7 bases, with 10 bases spanning the gap. As for time point: blood at routine non-recurrence follow-up after resection. Whole RNA from tumor, nontumor lung or frozen PBMC was sequenced unsorted. Every molecule of TCR cDNA had its own unique molecular identifier. TCRdb called the 5' RACE reads again in MiXCR, with one record for every CDR3 protein. This sample carries more than 95,000 distinct CDR3 sequences, 9% to 15% of them seen once, and the ten largest clones take around a sixth.

The clonotype was recovered from a male donor with early-stage non-small cell lung cancer. The rearrangement joins TRBV25-1 to TRBJ1-2; no firm D call. The sample in question was PBMCs, obtained at follow-up. CDR3 amino acids: CASSELYSSGYTF. In nucleotides, the CDR3 is TGTGCCAGCAGTGAATTGTATAGTAGTGGCTACACCTTC.